In its sample, the clone carrying this T cell receptor (beta chain) was seen once. Its antigen is unidentified. CDR1 is SGDLS and CDR2 is YYNGEE in the germline V gene. V trimming: 0 bases; J trimming: 4 bases; junction bases outside the gene matches: 4. This CDR3 has 15 residues. This sample stems from a study of STAT3 mutations in large granular lymphocyte leukemia. The study's findings and limits: In several patients, dominant TCR clone burden exceeded STAT3 mutant burden, suggesting STAT3 mutation arose secondarily. Every T-cell large granular lymphocyte leukemia patient had at least one immunodominant TCR beta clonotype.

TCRdb keeps only in-frame clones here, not all; method: immunoSEQ multiplex PCR. The repertoire holds 5,000 to 7,000 clones, with roughly 94% as singletons. The clonotype was recovered from a man in his fifties or sixties with T-cell large granular lymphocyte leukemia. Some clones in this sample may be carry-over from other donors' samples. Sequenced sample: peripheral blood mononuclear cells. J is TRBJ2-1 and V is TRBV9; 7 nucleotides line up with TRBD2. The CDR3 loop reads CASSVVPSGYNEQFF. The CDR3, as DNA: TGTGCCAGCAGCGTAGTACCTAGCGGTTACAATGAGCAGTTCTTC.